This TCR beta chain was identified in a study of shared clonotypes between healthy human individuals. Overall study findings and caveats: A generally larger estimated richness was seen in naive subsets than in memory subsets. A handful of donors had around 5.5% of their naive CD4 clonotypes in common.

CDR3 length: 15 amino acids. Trimming at V came to 4 bases and at J to 0 bases, leaving 2 bases not matched to a gene. Germline-derived CDR1 and CDR2 are MDHEN and SYDVKM. At the deep level, the assay was run. Profiling relied on immunoSEQ multiplex PCR, and the TCRdb table lists in-frame clones only, not all of them. This table holds some 2.1 million clones, 80% to 95% found once. Terminally differentiated effector memory CD45RA+ cells were excluded from the naive CD8 cells, which were CD45RO-negative and positively selected for CCR7. As concerns this clone: Its antigen is not known.

The sample comprised naive CD8+ T cells from PBMCs. The genes are TRBV28 and TRBJ2-1; 8 bases are shared with TRBD1. The receptor's source is a man aged 18-30 years in good health. Some clones in this sample may be carry-over from other donors' samples. As DNA, the CDR3 is TGTGCCAGCAGTTCCGACAGGGGCTCCTACAATGAGCAGTTCTTC. It yields the protein CASSSDRGSYNEQFF.